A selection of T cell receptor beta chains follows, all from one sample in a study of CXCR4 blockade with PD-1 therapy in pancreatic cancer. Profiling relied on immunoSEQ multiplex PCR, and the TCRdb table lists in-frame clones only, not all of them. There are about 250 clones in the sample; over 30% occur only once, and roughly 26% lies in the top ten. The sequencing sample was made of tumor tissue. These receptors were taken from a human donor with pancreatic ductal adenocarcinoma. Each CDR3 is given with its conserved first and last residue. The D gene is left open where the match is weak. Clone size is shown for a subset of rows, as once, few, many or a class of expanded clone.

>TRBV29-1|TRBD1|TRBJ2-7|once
CSVRDREPYEQYF
TGCAGCGTTCGGGACAGGGAGCCTTACGAGCAGTACTTC
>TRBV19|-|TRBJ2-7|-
CASSIGSRDEQYF
TGTGCCAGTAGTATCGGGTCCAGGGACGAGCAGTACTTC
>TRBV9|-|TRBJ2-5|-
CASSQGAVGGPETQYF
TGTGCCAGCAGCCAAGGGGCGGTTGGGGGGCCGGAGACCCAGTACTTC
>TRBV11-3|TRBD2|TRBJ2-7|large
CASSSGLAGGLGEQYF
TGTGCCAGCAGCTCAGGACTAGCGGGTGGATTGGGAGAGCAGTACTTC
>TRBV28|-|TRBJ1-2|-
CASSFNPGYGYTF
TGTGCCAGCAGTTTTAACCCGGGCTATGGCTACACCTTC
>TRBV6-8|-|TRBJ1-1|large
CASSYSGGSSRAEAFF
TGTGCCAGCAGTTACTCGGGTGGGTCGAGCCGGGCTGAAGCTTTCTTT
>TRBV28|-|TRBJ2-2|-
CASSSRVINTGELFF
TGTGCCAGCAGTTCTCGAGTAATTAACACCGGGGAGCTGTTTTTT
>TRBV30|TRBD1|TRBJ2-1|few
CAWSVLDRGPSYSYNEQFF
TGTGCCTGGAGTGTACTGGACAGGGGGCCCTCCTACTCCTACAATGAGCAGTTCTTC
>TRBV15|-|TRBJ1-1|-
CATSRDLGNTEAFF
TGTGCCACCAGCAGAGATCTGGGGAACACTGAAGCTTTCTTT
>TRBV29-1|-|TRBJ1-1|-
CSVEGYDTEAFF
TGCAGCGTTGAAGGATATGACACTGAAGCTTTCTTT
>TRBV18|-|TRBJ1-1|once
CASSPRENTEAFF
TGTGCCAGCTCGCCCAGGGAGAACACTGAAGCTTTCTTT
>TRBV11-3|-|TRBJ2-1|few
CASDGKRGSSYNEQFF
TGTGCCAGCGATGGAAAAAGGGGGAGCTCCTACAATGAGCAGTTCTTC
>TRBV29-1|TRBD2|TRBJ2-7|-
CSVPRGAGDSGEQYF
TGCAGCGTCCCGAGGGGAGCGGGAGATTCTGGCGAGCAGTACTTC
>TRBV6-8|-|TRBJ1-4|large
CASSPVHNNEKLFF
TGTGCCAGCAGTCCGGTTCACAATAATGAAAAACTGTTTTTT
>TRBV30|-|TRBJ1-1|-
CALNLGTANTEAFF
TGTGCCTTGAACCTCGGGACGGCGAACACTGAAGCTTTCTTT
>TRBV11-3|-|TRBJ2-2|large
CASSPWTANTGELFF
TGTGCCAGCAGCCCCTGGACAGCGAACACCGGGGAGCTGTTTTTT
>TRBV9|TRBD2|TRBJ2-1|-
CASSDERGNYNEQFF
TGTGCCAGCAGCGACGAGCGGGGAAATTACAATGAGCAGTTCTTC
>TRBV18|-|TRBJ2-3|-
CASSSNTDTQYF
TGTGCCAGCTCATCGAACACAGATACGCAGTATTTT
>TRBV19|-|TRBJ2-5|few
CASSRSAKETQYF
TGTGCCAGTAGTAGATCTGCTAAAGAGACCCAGTACTTC
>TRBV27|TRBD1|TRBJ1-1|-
CASRDRARTEAFF
TGTGCCAGCAGGGACAGGGCCCGCACTGAAGCTTTCTTT
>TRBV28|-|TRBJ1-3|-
CASSLAAGGNTIYF
TGTGCCAGCAGTTTAGCGGCAGGTGGAAACACCATATATTTT
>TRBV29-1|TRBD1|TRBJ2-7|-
CSVPGTEPYEQYF
TGCAGCGTTCCCGGGACAGAGCCCTACGAGCAGTACTTC
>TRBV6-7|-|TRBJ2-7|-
CASSYSRPMSEQYF
TGTGCCAGCAGTTACTCACGGCCTATGAGCGAGCAGTACTTC
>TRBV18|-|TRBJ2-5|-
CASSPLGETQYF
TGTGCCAGCTCACCATTGGGGGAGACCCAGTACTTC
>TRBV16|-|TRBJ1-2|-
CASSQFGGRGYTF
TGTGCCAGCAGCCAATTCGGGGGACGGGGCTACACCTTC